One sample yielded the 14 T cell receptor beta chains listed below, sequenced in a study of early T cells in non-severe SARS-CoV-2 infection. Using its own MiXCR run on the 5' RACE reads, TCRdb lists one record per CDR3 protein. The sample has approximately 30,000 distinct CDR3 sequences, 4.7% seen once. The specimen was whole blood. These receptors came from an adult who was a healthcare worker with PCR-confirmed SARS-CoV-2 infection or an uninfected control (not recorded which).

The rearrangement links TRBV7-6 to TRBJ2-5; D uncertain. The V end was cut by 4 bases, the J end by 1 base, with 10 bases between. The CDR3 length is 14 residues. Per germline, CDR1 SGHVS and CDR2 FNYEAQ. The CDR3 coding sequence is TGTGCCAGCAGCTCCCGAGGCCCCCAAGAGACCCAGTACTTC. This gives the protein CASSSRGPQETQYF.

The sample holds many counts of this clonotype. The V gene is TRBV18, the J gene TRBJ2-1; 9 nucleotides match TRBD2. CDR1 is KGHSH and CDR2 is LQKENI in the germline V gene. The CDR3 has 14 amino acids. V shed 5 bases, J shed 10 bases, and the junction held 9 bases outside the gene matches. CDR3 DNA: TGTGCCAGCTCATCTAGCGGGGTGAGATGGGAGCAGTTCTTC. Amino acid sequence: CASSSSGVRWEQFF. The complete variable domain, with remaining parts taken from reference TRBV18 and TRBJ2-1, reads NAGVMQNPRHLVRRRGQEARLRCSPMKGHSHVYWYRQLPEEGLKFMVYLQKENIIDESGMPKERFSAEFPKEGPSILRIQQVVRGDSAAYFCASSSSGVRWEQFFGPGTRLTVL.

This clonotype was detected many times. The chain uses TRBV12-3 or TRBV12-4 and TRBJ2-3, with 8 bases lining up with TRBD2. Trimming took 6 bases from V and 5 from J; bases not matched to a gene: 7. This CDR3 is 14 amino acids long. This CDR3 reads CASSSGGGRDTQYF. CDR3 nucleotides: TGTGCCAGCAGCTCGGGGGGGGGCCGAGATACGCAGTATTTT.

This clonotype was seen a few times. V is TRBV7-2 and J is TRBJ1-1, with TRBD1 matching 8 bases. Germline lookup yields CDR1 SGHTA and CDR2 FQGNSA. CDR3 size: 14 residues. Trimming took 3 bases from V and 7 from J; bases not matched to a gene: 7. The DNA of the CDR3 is TGTGCCAGCAGCTTTTGGACAGGGCGTAATGAAGCTTTCTTT. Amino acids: CASSFWTGRNEAFF.

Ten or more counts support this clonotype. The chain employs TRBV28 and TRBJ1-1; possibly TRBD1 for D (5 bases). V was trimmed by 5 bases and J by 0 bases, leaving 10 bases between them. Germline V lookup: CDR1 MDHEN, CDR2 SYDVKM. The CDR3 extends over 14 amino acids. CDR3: CASSRGRMNTEAFF. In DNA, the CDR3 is TGTGCCAGCAGTCGGGGCCGCATGAACACTGAAGCTTTCTTT.

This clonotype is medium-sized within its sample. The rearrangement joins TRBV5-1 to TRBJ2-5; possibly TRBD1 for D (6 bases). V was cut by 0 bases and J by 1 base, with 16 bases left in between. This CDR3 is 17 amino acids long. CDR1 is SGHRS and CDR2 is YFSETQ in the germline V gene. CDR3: CASSLDSDRTVQETQYF. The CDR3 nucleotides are TGCGCCAGCAGCTTGGACTCCGACAGGACCGTCCAAGAGACCCAGTACTTC.

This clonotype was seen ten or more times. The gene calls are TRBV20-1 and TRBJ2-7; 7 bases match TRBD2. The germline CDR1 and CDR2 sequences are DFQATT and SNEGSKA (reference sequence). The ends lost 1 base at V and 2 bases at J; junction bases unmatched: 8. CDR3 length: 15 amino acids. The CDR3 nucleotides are TGCAGTGCTAGAGTGTTCCTAGCGGAAACCTACGAGCAGTACTTC. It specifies CSARVFLAETYEQYF.

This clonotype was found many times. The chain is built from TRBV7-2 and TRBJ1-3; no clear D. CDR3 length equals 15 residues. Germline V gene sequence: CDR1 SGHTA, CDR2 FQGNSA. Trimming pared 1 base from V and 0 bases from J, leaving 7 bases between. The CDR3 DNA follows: TGTGCCAGCAGCTTAGGAGGGTCCTCTGGAAACACCATATATTTT. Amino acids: CASSLGGSSGNTIYF.

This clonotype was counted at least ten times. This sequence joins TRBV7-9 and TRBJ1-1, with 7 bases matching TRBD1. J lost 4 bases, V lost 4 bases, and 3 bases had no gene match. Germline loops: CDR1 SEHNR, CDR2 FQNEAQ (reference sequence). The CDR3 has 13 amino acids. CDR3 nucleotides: TGTGCCAGCAGCTCCCGACAGGGCACTGAAGCTTTCTTT. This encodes CASSSRQGTEAFF.

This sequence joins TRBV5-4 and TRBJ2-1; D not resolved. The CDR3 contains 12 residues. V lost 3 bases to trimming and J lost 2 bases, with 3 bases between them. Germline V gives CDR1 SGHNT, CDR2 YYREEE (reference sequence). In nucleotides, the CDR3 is TGTGCCAGCAGCTCCACCTACAATGAGCAGTTCTTC. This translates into CASSSTYNEQFF.

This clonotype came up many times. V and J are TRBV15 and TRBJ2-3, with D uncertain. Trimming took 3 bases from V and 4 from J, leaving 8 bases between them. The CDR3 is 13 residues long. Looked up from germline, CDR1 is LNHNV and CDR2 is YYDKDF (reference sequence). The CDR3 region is CATSSRVADTQYF. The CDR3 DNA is TGTGCCACCAGCAGTCGCGTGGCAGATACGCAGTATTTT.

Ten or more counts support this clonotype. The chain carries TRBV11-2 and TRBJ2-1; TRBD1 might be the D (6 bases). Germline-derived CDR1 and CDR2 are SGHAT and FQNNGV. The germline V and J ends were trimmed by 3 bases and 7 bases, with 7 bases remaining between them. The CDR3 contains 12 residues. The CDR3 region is CASSFTGNEQFF. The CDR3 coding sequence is TGTGCCAGCAGCTTTACAGGGAATGAGCAGTTCTTC.

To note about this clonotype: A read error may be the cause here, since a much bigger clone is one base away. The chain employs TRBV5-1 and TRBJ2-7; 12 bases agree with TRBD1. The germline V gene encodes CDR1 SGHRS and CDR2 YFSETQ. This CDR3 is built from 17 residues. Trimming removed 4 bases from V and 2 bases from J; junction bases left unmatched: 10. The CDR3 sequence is CASSAFTGTGGPYEQYF. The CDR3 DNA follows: TGCGCCAGCAGCGCCTTCACCGGGACAGGGGGCCCCTACGAGCAGTACTTC.

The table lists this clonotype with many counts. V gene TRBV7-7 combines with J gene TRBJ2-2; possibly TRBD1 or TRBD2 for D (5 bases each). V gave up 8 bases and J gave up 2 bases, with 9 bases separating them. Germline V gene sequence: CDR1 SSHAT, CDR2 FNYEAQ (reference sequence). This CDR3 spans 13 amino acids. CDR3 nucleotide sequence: TGTGCCAGCCCGGGGCCTAACACCGGGGAGCTGTTTTTT. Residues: CASPGPNTGELFF.